This T cell receptor beta chain is drawn from a study of metastatic and nonmetastatic thyroid tumors. As for the study in general: Both malignant and benign thyroid patients supplied peripheral blood and tumor or nodule tissue samples, across which the repertoires of these patients were then compared.

Not a single patient had been given any form of treatment at any point before undergoing thyroid surgery. This CDR3 has 13 residues. V lost 0 bases, J lost 9 bases, and 9 bases lay in between. Germline V gives CDR1 SGHAT, CDR2 FQNNGV. As processed by the authors: Clinicopathological groups differed in CDR3, with these differences serving to build a distant-metastasis classifier for papillary thyroid cancer. TCRdb re-called the PCR reads through MiXCR. For this entry, the V and J calls and clone size follow TCRdb and not the study's own pipeline. The sample lists about 38,000 clones, about 26% seen once, with approximately 11% in the top ten.

This clonotype originated in a male donor with papillary thyroid cancer or a benign thyroid nodule (not recorded which). Some clones in this sample may be carry-over from other donors' samples. The chain couples TRBV11-2 to TRBJ2-1; D is undetermined. Sequenced input: blood. CDR3 amino acids: CASSLEGFGEQFF. The CDR3 region has the DNA TGTGCCAGCAGCTTAGAGGGATTCGGTGAGCAGTTCTTC.